Below, one T cell receptor beta chain is given with its context. This specimen belongs to a study of blood T cell repertoires in COVID-19. The wider study: Researchers got acute and convalescent COVID-19 samples from the United States, Italy and Spain.

Germline CDR1 reads PRHDT; CDR2 reads FYEKMQ (reference sequence). Trimming took 5 bases from V and 1 from J, leaving 18 bases between them. The CDR3 sequence is 16 residues long. Sequenced by immunoSEQ multiplex PCR; TCRdb stores in-frame clones only, minus some. Here the sample spans around 54,000 clones, 89% being singletons. Source material: peripheral blood. The origin of this receptor is a human donor in a cohort sampled during active COVID-19. V and J are TRBV13 and TRBJ2-7, with D possibly being TRBD2 (5 bases). CDR3 amino acids: CASSHSSFRGSYEQYF. The CDR3 DNA is TGTGCCAGCAGCCACTCGTCGTTCCGAGGGTCCTACGAGCAGTACTTC.